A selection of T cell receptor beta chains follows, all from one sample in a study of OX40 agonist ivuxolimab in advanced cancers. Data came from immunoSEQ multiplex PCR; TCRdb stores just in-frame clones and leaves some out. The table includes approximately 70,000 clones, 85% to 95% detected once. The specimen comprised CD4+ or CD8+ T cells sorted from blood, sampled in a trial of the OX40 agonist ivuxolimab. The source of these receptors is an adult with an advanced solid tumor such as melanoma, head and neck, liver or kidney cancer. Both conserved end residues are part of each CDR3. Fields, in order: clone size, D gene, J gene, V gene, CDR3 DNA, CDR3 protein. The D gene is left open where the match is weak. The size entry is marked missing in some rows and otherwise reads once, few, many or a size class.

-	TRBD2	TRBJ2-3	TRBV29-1	TGCAGCGTCCCGGGACTAACAGATACGCAGTATTTT	CSVPGLTDTQYF
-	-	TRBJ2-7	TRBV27	TGTGCCAGCTCCTTTGCTCCGGGGGCCTACGAGCAGTACTTC	CASSFAPGAYEQYF
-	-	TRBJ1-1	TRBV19	TGTGCCAGTAGTATAGGGCAGGTTTCGAACACTGAAGCTTTCTTT	CASSIGQVSNTEAFF
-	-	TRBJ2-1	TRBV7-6	TGTGCCAGCAGCTCCGTTAGTGGCTCCTACAATGAGCAGTTCTTC	CASSSVSGSYNEQFF
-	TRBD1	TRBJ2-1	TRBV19	TGTGCCAGTACCATGGGACAGGGCGGTGAGCAGTTCTTC	CASTMGQGGEQFF
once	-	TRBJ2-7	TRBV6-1	TGTGCCAGCAGTGACCGGGACGGTTCCTACGAGCAGTACTTC	CASSDRDGSYEQYF
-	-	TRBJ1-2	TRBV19	TGTGCCACCCACGCAGGACGTAGCCCCTATGGCTACACCTTC	CATHAGRSPYGYTF
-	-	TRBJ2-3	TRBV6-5	TGTGCCAGCTGGGAGGAGGCGGCAGATACGCAGTATTTT	CASWEEAADTQYF
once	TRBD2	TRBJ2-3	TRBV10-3	TGTGCCATCAGAGGGGGACTAGCGGGAGTTAGCACAGATACGCAGTATTTT	CAIRGGLAGVSTDTQYF
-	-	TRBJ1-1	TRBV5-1	TGCGCCAGCAGCCATGGACAGACCTCAGACACTGAAGCTTTCTTT	CASSHGQTSDTEAFF
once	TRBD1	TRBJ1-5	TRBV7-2	TGTGCCAGCAGCTCTGGACAGGGTGAGCAGCCCCAGCATTTT	CASSSGQGEQPQHF
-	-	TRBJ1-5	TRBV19	TGTGCCAGTAGTATCGGCGTAGATAGCAATCAGCCCCAGCATTTT	CASSIGVDSNQPQHF
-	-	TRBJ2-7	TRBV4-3	TGCGCCAGCAGCCAAGAACAATCTGGGAGCTACGAGCAGTACTTC	CASSQEQSGSYEQYF
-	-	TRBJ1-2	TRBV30	TGTGCCTGGACTCCAGGGGATGGCTACACCTTC	CAWTPGDGYTF
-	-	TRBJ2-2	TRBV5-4	TGTGCCAGCAGCTTGGCAGGGAACACCGGGGAGCTGTTTTTT	CASSLAGNTGELFF
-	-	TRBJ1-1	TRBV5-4	TGTGCCAGCAGCTTGGATTTAGGGTTCGATGAAGCTTTCTTT	CASSLDLGFDEAFF
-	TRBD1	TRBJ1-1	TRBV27	TGTGCCACCACTTCACAGGGGGCCAACACTGAAGCTTTCTTT	CATTSQGANTEAFF
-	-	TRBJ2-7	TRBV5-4	TGTGCCAGCAGCTCACGTGGCGGACAACGAGTCAACGAGCAGTACTTC	CASSSRGGQRVNEQYF
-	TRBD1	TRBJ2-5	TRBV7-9	TGTGCCAGCAGCTTAGTGGGGGATCGGACAGGTCCTGGGCAAGAGACCCAGTACTTC	CASSLVGDRTGPGQETQYF
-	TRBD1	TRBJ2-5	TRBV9	TGTGCCAGCAGCGTCGGCGGACAGGGGGGAGAGACCCAGTACTTC	CASSVGGQGGETQYF
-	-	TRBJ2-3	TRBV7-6	TGTGCCAGCAGCTTAGCGGGTGGCACAGATACGCAGTATTTT	CASSLAGGTDTQYF
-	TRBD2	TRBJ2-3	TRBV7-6	TGTGCCAGCAGCTCAAGTCGACTAGCGGACACAGATACGCAGTATTTT	CASSSSRLADTDTQYF
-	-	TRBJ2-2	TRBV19	TGTGCCAGCCAGAAGACAGTACTTAACACCGGGGAGCTGTTTTTT	CASQKTVLNTGELFF
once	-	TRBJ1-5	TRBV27	TGTGCCAGCAGTTTATTAGGGAATCAGCCCCAGCATTTT	CASSLLGNQPQHF
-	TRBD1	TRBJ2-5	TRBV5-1	TGCGCCAGCAGAGGGACAGGGGGGACCCAAGAGACCCAGTACTTC	CASRGTGGTQETQYF
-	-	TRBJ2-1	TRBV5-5	TGTGCCAGCAGCTTGGCCTCAAATGAGCAGTTCTTC	CASSLASNEQFF
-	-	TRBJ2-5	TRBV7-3	TGTGCCAGCAGCTTAACGGGTGGTGACGAGACCCAGTACTTC	CASSLTGGDETQYF
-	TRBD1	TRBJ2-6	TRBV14	TGTGCCAGCACCCAGACAGGGTCCGGGGCCAACGTCCTGACTTTC	CASTQTGSGANVLTF
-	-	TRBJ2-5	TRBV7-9	TGTGCCAGCAGCTCCGGCGAGGAGACCCAGTACTTC	CASSSGEETQYF
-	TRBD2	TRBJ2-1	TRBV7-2	TGTGCCAGCAGCCCAGAGAGCAGCGGGGGCCGCCTAAATGAGCAGTTCTTC	CASSPESSGGRLNEQFF
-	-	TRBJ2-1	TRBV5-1	TGCGCCAGCAGCCCCTTGGGGGCCAATGAGCAGTTCTTC	CASSPLGANEQFF